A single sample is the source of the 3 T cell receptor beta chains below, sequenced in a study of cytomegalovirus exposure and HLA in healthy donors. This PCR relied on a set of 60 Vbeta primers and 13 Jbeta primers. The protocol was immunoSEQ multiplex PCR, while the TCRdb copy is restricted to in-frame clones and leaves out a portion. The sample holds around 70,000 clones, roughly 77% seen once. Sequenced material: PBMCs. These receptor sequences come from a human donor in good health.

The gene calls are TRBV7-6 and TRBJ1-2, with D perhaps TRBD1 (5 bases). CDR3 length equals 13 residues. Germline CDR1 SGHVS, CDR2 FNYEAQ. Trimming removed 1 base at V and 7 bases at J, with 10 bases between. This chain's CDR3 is CASSLGAGVGYTF. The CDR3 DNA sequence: TGTGCCAGCAGCTTAGGGGCGGGGGTTGGCTACACCTTC.

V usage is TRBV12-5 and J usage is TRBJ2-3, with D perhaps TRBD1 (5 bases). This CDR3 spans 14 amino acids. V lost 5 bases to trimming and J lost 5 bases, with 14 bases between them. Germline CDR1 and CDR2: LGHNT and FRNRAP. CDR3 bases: TGTGCTAGTGGTCCCCCTGACAGTCGAGATACGCAGTATTTT. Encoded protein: CASGPPDSRDTQYF. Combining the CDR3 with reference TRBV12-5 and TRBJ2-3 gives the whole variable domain DARVTQTPRHKVTEMGQEVTMRCQPILGHNTVFWYRQTMMQGLELLAYFRNRAPLDDSGMPKDRFSAEMPDATLATLKIQPSEPRDSAVYFCASGPPDSRDTQYFGPGTRLTVL.

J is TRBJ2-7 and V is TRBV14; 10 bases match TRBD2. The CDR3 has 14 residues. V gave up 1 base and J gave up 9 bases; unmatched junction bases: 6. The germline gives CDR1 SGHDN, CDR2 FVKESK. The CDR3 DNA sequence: TGTGCCAGCAGCCAAGGGCTAGCGGGGGTTGCGCAGTACTTC. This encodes CASSQGLAGVAQYF. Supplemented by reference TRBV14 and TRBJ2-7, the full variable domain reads EAGVTQFPSHSVIEKGQTVTLRCDPISGHDNLYWYRRVMGKEIKFLLHFVKESKQDESGMPNNRFLAERTGGTYSTLKVQPAELEDSGVYFCASSQGLAGVAQYFGPGTRLTVT.